These 5 T cell receptor beta chains originate from one sample sequenced in a study of somatic mutations in cytotoxic T cells in rheumatoid arthritis. The data were produced by immunoSEQ multiplex PCR, yet TCRdb's version contains in-frame clones alone and is incomplete. The sample includes some 14,000 clones, approximately 90% seen only once; the top ten take more than 15%. The material sequenced was CD4+ T cells sorted from blood. The receptors derive from a man between 65 and 85 years old with rheumatoid arthritis.

The gene calls are TRBV11-2 and TRBJ1-1, with D unclear. This CDR3 has 16 residues. Trimming left V 5 bases short and J 8 bases short, with 24 bases between. The germline V gene encodes CDR1 SGHAT and CDR2 FQNNGV. The CDR3 DNA follows: TGTGCCAGCAGCCTATCCCTCCTGGTTGGAGGAAGGGAAGCTTTCTTT. Its translation: CASSLSLLVGGREAFF.

The rearrangement joins TRBV9 to TRBJ2-2; a weak D match, TRBD2 (5 bases). CDR3 length equals 13 residues. V shed 4 bases and J shed 8 bases, with 12 bases lying between them. Looked up from germline, CDR1 is SGDLS and CDR2 is YYNGEE. The CDR3 nucleotides are TGTGCCAGCAGCACTGGACTTTCGGGGGAGCTGTTTTTT. This encodes CASSTGLSGELFF.

The V and J genes are TRBV2 and TRBJ2-3, with 7 bases matching TRBD2. V lost 7 bases, J lost 2 bases, and 6 bases stayed unmatched. Germline V gene data show CDR1 as SNHLY and CDR2 as FYNNEI. The CDR3 is made up of 14 amino acids. The CDR3 spells CASNSGTHTDTQYF. The CDR3 DNA sequence: TGTGCCAGCAACAGCGGGACTCACACAGATACGCAGTATTTT.

The chain recombines TRBV5-6 with TRBJ2-1; 10 bases agree with TRBD2. The CDR3 is made up of 13 amino acids. Per the germline V gene, CDR1 is SGHDT and CDR2 is YYEEEE. V gave up 3 bases and J gave up 9 bases; unmatched junction bases: 3. CDR3 in DNA: TGTGCCAGCAGCTCCCCTAGCGGGAGTGAGCAGTTCTTC. It codes for CASSSPSGSEQFF.

V usage is TRBV5-1 and J usage is TRBJ2-2, with TRBD2 as a possible D gene (6 bases). The CDR3 runs to 14 residues. Germline CDR1 and CDR2: SGHRS and YFSETQ. The V end was cut by 0 bases, the J end by 7 bases, with 10 bases between. The CDR3 coding sequence is TGCGCCAGCAGCTTGGACAGGCGGGGCGGGGAGCTGTTTTTT. Its translation: CASSLDRRGGELFF.